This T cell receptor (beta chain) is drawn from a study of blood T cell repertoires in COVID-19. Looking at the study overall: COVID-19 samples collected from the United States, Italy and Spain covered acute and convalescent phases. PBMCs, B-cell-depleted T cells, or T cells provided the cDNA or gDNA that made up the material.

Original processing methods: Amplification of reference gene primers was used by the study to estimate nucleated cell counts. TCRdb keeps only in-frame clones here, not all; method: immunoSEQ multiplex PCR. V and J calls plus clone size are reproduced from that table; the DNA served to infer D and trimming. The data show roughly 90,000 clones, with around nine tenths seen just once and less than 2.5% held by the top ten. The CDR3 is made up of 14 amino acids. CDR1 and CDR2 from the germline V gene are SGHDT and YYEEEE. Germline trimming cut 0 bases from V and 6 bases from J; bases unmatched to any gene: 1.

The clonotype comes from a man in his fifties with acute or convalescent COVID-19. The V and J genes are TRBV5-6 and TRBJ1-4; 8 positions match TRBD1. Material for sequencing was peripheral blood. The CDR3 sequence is CASSLATGDEKLFF. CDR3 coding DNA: TGTGCCAGCAGCTTGGCGACAGGGGATGAAAAACTGTTTTTT.